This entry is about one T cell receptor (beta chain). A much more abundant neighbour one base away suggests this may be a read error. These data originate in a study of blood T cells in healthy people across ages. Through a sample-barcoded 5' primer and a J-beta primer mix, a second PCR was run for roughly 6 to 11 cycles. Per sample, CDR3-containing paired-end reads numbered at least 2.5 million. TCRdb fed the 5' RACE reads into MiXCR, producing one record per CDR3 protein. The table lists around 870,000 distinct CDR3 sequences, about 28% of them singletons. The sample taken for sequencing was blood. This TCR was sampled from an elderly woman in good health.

The DNA of the CDR3 is TGCGCCAGCAGCTTGCCAGCCAATGAGCAGTACTTC. Translation gives CASSLPANEQYF. The chain uses TRBV5-1 and TRBJ2-5; D is ambiguous. The V gene lost 1 base and the J gene lost 11 bases, with 12 bases spanning the gap. CDR3 length: 12 residues. In germline, CDR1 is SGHRS, CDR2 YFSETQ.